This T cell receptor beta chain was recorded in a study of cytomegalovirus exposure and HLA in healthy donors. General study findings and limits: On later analysis, the bulk of CMV-associated TCR beta chains appeared to be HLA-restricted. Most of the TCR beta V segments (in an earlier analysis) were productive either about 87% or about 30% of the time. Analysis was carried out at a later point, and it linked a missense DCLRE1C variant to TCR beta V- and J-gene trimming. Some segments of the V type, notably TRBV6-2 and TRBV6-3, were excluded as indistinguishable.

About this clone itself: Its antigen is undetermined.

The PCR was carried out with 60 Vbeta primers and 13 Jbeta primers. Libraries were prepared by immunoSEQ multiplex PCR; TCRdb keeps only in-frame clonotypes and omits some of them. The repertoire includes about 140,000 clones, roughly 80% of them detected once, and 2.5% to 3.5% sits in the top ten. Looked up from germline, CDR1 is SGHNT and CDR2 is YYREEE (reference sequence). V lost 4 bases and J lost 5; bases outside the gene matches: 10. CDR3 length equals 16 residues. This clonotype originated in a female donor in good health and CMV-seronegative. The specimen sequenced was PBMCs. The rearrangement links TRBV5-4 to TRBJ2-1, with 9 bases fitting TRBD2. CDR3 region: CASSGAVAGVNNEQFF. For the CDR3, the DNA is TGTGCCAGCAGCGGAGCTGTAGCGGGGGTAAACAATGAGCAGTTCTTC.